Presented here are 30 T cell receptor beta chains from one specimen sequenced in a study of identical twins. Each CDR3 protein is one row after TCRdb ran MiXCR on the 5' RACE reads. The data contain around 550,000 distinct CDR3 sequences, roughly 15% of them singletons. Separately, the same data were catalogued under a study of yellow fever vaccine responses in identical twins.

Sequenced: CD4+ T cells sorted from blood. Every receptor here comes from a woman aged 18 to 35 in good health.

This chain connects TRBV5-1 to TRBJ1-1; D gene unclear. Per germline, CDR1 SGHRS and CDR2 YFSETQ. There are 14 residues in the CDR3. V was cut by 5 bases and J by 0 bases, with 11 bases left in between. The CDR3 here is CASRTREVNTEAFF. DNA of the CDR3: TGCGCCAGCAGAACCCGGGAGGTGAACACTGAAGCTTTCTTT.

This clonotype was counted only a few times. The chain uses TRBV12-3 or TRBV12-4 and TRBJ2-1, with D hard to call. The CDR3 is 13 amino acids. V lost 3 bases to trimming and J lost 6 bases, with 9 bases between them. CDR3 residues: CASSLGPINEQFF. CDR3 in DNA: TGTGCCAGCAGTTTGGGCCCTATCAATGAGCAGTTCTTC.

J is TRBJ2-7 and V is TRBV6-5, with D perhaps matching TRBD2 (6 bases). This CDR3 spans 14 amino acids. Germline lookup yields CDR1 MNHEY and CDR2 SVGAGI. V shed 4 bases and J shed 2 bases, with 12 bases lying between them. CDR3 region: CASSSTGGPYEQYV. CDR3 DNA: TGTGCCAGCAGTTCCACCGGAGGGCCCTACGAGCAGTACGTC.

At least ten counts were recorded for this clonotype. This sequence joins TRBV12-3 or TRBV12-4 and TRBJ2-1, with TRBD2 identical over 13 bases. This CDR3 spans 17 amino acids. Unmatched junction bases numbered 10, after V lost 7 bases and J lost 4 bases. CDR3 protein: CASNKLAGGPRYNEQFF. The CDR3 DNA is TGTGCCAGCAATAAACTAGCGGGGGGGCCGCGGTACAATGAGCAGTTCTTC.

In its sample, this clonotype was seen a few times. The rearrangement links TRBV28 to TRBJ1-2, with D maybe TRBD1 (6 bases). The V end was cut by 2 bases, the J end by 1 base, with 14 bases between. This CDR3 comprises 16 residues. From germline, CDR1 is MDHEN and CDR2 SYDVKM. The DNA for the CDR3 is TGTGCCAGCAGTTTAGGTGAGGGGACAATTAACTATGGCTACACCTTC. Translation gives CASSLGEGTINYGYTF.

This rearrangement joins TRBV10-3 to TRBJ1-2, with no clear D. Germline V gene data show CDR1 as ENHRY and CDR2 as SYGVKD. The CDR3 runs to 13 residues. With 2 bases removed from V and 6 bases from J, the gap between germline ends came to 10 bases. The CDR3, as DNA: TGTGCCATCAGTGAGAGTCAGTCCGATGGCTACACCTTC. It is translated as CAISESQSDGYTF.

This clonotype was counted many times. V and J are TRBV2 and TRBJ2-2; perhaps TRBD1 as D (6 bases). CDR1 is SNHLY, CDR2 FYNNEI, per germline. Trimming pared 8 bases from V and 6 bases from J, leaving 13 bases between. The CDR3 spans 13 residues. The CDR3 spells CASHPGQPGELFF. The DNA for the CDR3 is TGTGCCAGCCATCCCGGACAGCCCGGGGAGCTGTTTTTT. Variable domain in full (rest from reference TRBV2 and TRBJ2-2): EPEVTQTPSHQVTQMGQEVILRCVPISNHLYFYWYRQILGQKVEFLVSFYNNEISEKSEIFDDQFSVERPDGSNFTLKIRSTKLEDSAMYFCASHPGQPGELFFGEGSRLTVL.

The chain combines TRBV27 with TRBJ2-7; a possible D gene is TRBD2 (5 bases). V lost 3 bases and J 7 bases, leaving 16 bases between the germline ends. Germline V gene sequence: CDR1 MNHEY, CDR2 SMNVEV (reference sequence). The CDR3 runs 14 residues. The CDR3 bases are TGTGCCAGCAGTTTGGGTGCTAGCCTGTCTGAGCAGTACTTC. It yields the protein CASSLGASLSEQYF.

This clonotype was observed a handful of times. This chain connects TRBV6-2 or TRBV6-3 to TRBJ2-3, with a weak D call TRBD1 (5 bases). Trimming cost V 6 bases and J 1 base, with 11 bases left between them. The CDR3 contains 14 residues. Germline V gene lookup returns CDR1 MNHEY and CDR2 SVGEGT. The DNA of the CDR3 is TGTGCCAGCAGAAGGACACCTCGCACAGATACGCAGTATTTT. The encoded protein is CASRRTPRTDTQYF.

This clonotype was counted a few times. The chain recombines TRBV20-1 with TRBJ2-1; D gene uncertain. Germline V gene data show CDR1 as DFQATT and CDR2 as SNEGSKA (reference sequence). V was trimmed by 3 bases and J by 4 bases, leaving 7 bases between them. This CDR3 contains 12 residues. CDR3 region: CSASPSYNEQFF. The CDR3 region has the DNA TGCAGTGCTAGCCCCTCTTACAATGAGCAGTTCTTC.

This clonotype was seen a few times. The gene calls are TRBV27 and TRBJ1-1; D gene uncertain. Trimming removed 0 bases at V and 5 bases at J, with 7 bases between. This CDR3 is built from 13 residues. CDR1 and CDR2 from the germline V gene are MNHEY and SMNVEV (reference sequence). CDR3 coding DNA: TGTGCCAGCAGTTTATCGGGTTTAACTGAAGCTTTCTTT. Its protein is CASSLSGLTEAFF.

This clonotype appeared a few times. The chain couples TRBV20-1 to TRBJ1-1, with 9 positions matching TRBD1. Germline lookup yields CDR1 DFQATT and CDR2 SNEGSKA (reference sequence). The CDR3 is 15 amino acids. Trimming cost V 3 bases and J 6 bases; bases outside gene matches: 11. For the CDR3, the DNA is TGCAGTGCTAGCTTGACAGGGGGAGGGTTCGCTGAAGCTTTCTTT. Protein: CSASLTGGGFAEAFF.

This clonotype was seen more than once but under ten times. This chain uses TRBV7-9 with TRBJ2-2; D is unclear. Germline V lookup: CDR1 SEHNR, CDR2 FQNEAQ (reference sequence). The CDR3 length is 15 residues. Trimming removed 7 bases at V and 6 bases at J, with 18 bases between. The CDR3 spells CASTLAAAPPGELFF. Written as DNA, the CDR3 is TGTGCCAGCACCCTGGCGGCCGCACCCCCCGGGGAGCTGTTTTTT.

The chain links TRBV3-1 to TRBJ2-2; 12 positions match TRBD2. Germline CDR1 LGHDT, CDR2 YNNKEL (reference sequence). The CDR3 consists of 17 residues. J lost 6 bases, V lost 11 bases, and 16 bases had no gene match. CDR3 nucleotide sequence: TGTGCCTTCAGTTTGCCTAGCGGGAGGGTTGGGTCCGGGGAGCTGTTTTTT. Its protein product is CAFSLPSGRVGSGELFF.

In this sample, this clonotype turned up a few times. V gene TRBV12-3 or TRBV12-4 combines with J gene TRBJ1-1; no clear D gene. The V end lost 7 bases, the J end lost 6 bases, and 15 bases lay between the germline ends. The CDR3 consists of 13 residues. CDR3 sequence reads: CASTPTVPSEAFF. In nucleotides, the CDR3 is TGTGCCAGCACCCCTACCGTCCCCTCTGAAGCTTTCTTT.

The chain employs TRBV4-1 and TRBJ2-2; 13 bases are a match to TRBD2. The CDR3 consists of 20 residues. The germline CDR1 and CDR2 sequences are MGHRA and YSYEKL. After removal of 1 base from V and 0 bases from J, the junction contained 8 bases not matched to a gene. The CDR3 region is CASSQATGLAGLANTGELFF. In DNA form, the CDR3 reads TGCGCCAGCAGCCAAGCAACGGGACTAGCGGGGCTTGCGAACACCGGGGAGCTGTTTTTT.

This clonotype came up a few times. The J gene is TRBJ2-5, the V gene TRBV10-3; possible D gene TRBD2, 5 bases. In germline, CDR1 is ENHRY, CDR2 SYGVKD. The CDR3 has 14 residues. The V and J ends lost 2 bases and 5 bases respectively, with 12 bases between them. CDR3 protein: CAISEGTSYETQYF. The CDR3 bases are TGTGCCATCAGTGAGGGAACTAGTTACGAGACCCAGTACTTC.

The rearrangement uses TRBV10-3 and TRBJ2-2, with unresolved D. V dropped 2 bases and J dropped 0 bases, with 7 bases sitting between them. The germline CDR1 and CDR2 sequences are ENHRY and SYGVKD. The CDR3 is 15 residues long. CDR3 coding DNA: TGTGCCATCAGTGAGGTCCCACCGAACACCGGGGAGCTGTTTTTT. Its translation is CAISEVPPNTGELFF.

V and J are TRBV2 and TRBJ2-1; TRBD1 agrees at 8 bases. The CDR3 has 15 amino acids. The germline CDR1 and CDR2 sequences are SNHLY and FYNNEI. V lost 6 bases, J lost 1 base, and 5 bases stayed unmatched. The CDR3 DNA sequence: TGTGCCAGCAGAGCGGACAGGGAATCCTACAATGAGCAGTTCTTC. Amino acid sequence: CASRADRESYNEQFF.

The chain carries TRBV20-1 and TRBJ2-5; 8 positions match TRBD1. J lost 5 bases, V lost 2 bases, and 10 bases had no gene match. Germline V gene data show CDR1 as DFQATT and CDR2 as SNEGSKA (reference sequence). CDR3 size: 15 residues. As DNA, the CDR3 is TGCAGTGCTAGAATTCGGTTGGACAGGGCTGAGACCCAGTACTTC. Translating it yields CSARIRLDRAETQYF.

This clonotype was counted a few times. The genes are TRBV11-1 and TRBJ2-1; D might be TRBD1 (6 bases). V lost 5 bases, J lost 7 bases, and 27 bases lay in between. Germline values: CDR1 SGHAT, CDR2 FQDESV (reference sequence). CDR3 length equals 18 residues. Here the CDR3 DNA reads TGTGCCAGCAGCGCTGCAACAGGGAAAACTTACAAAATTAATGAGCAGTTCTTC. Translated: CASSAATGKTYKINEQFF.

This rearrangement joins TRBV5-1 to TRBJ2-1; TRBD1 agrees at 11 bases. CDR1 and CDR2 (germline): SGHRS, YFSETQ. V shed 4 bases and J 6 bases; nucleotides not matched to a gene: 6. CDR3 length equals 15 residues. The CDR3 DNA follows: TGCGCCAGCAGCGTCACCGGGACAGGGGGCAATGAGCAGTTCTTC. It is translated as CASSVTGTGGNEQFF.

The chain recombines TRBV12-3 or TRBV12-4 with TRBJ1-5, with no clear D. The ends were cut back, 7 bases at V and 6 bases at J, with 19 bases in the middle. The CDR3 runs 15 residues. CDR3 amino acids: CASTPIHGSGQPQHF. CDR3 DNA sequence: TGTGCCAGCACCCCGATACATGGGTCGGGTCAGCCCCAGCATTTT.

There are a few counts of this clonotype. The rearrangement links TRBV9 to TRBJ2-2, with 11 bases aligning to TRBD2. Unmatched junction bases numbered 5, after V lost 3 bases and J lost 4 bases. Germline V CDR1 and CDR2: SGDLS, YYNGEE. The CDR3 has 16 amino acids. The CDR3 region is CASSGLAGGRTGELFF. The DNA of the CDR3 is TGTGCCAGCAGCGGTTTAGCGGGAGGGCGCACCGGGGAGCTGTTTTTT.

The chain uses TRBV18 and TRBJ2-2, with unresolved D. The CDR3 has 16 amino acids. CDR1 and CDR2 (germline): KGHSH, LQKENI. V was pared by 4 bases and J by 0 bases, with 12 bases between. CDR3 sequence reads: CASSQSQITNTGELFF. The DNA of the CDR3 is TGTGCCAGCTCACAATCACAGATAACGAACACCGGGGAGCTGTTTTTT. The full variable domain, its missing parts supplied by reference TRBV18 and TRBJ2-2, is NAGVMQNPRHLVRRRGQEARLRCSPMKGHSHVYWYRQLPEEGLKFMVYLQKENIIDESGMPKERFSAEFPKEGPSILRIQQVVRGDSAAYFCASSQSQITNTGELFFGEGSRLTVL.

This clonotype showed up just a few times. The chain uses TRBV7-9 and TRBJ2-1; the D gene could be TRBD1 or TRBD2 (5 bases each). This CDR3 region has 11 residues. V was trimmed by 5 bases and J by 8 bases, leaving 7 bases between them. In germline, CDR1 is SEHNR, CDR2 FQNEAQ (reference sequence). The CDR3 loop reads CASSMGDEQFF. For the CDR3, the DNA is TGTGCCAGCAGCATGGGGGATGAGCAGTTCTTC.

In its sample, this clonotype was seen many times. The chain has TRBV5-1 and TRBJ1-1, with D perhaps matching TRBD1 (5 bases). Germline CDR1 SGHRS, CDR2 YFSETQ. Trimming removed 6 bases at V and 2 bases at J, with 11 bases between. The CDR3 loop spans 13 amino acids. Here the CDR3 DNA reads TGCGCCAGCACCTATACAGGAAACACTGAAGCTTTCTTT. It is translated as CASTYTGNTEAFF.

V gene TRBV5-1 combines with J gene TRBJ2-2, with D perhaps TRBD1 or TRBD2 (7 bases each). V shed 4 bases and J shed 1 base, with 20 bases lying between them. The germline V gene encodes CDR1 SGHRS and CDR2 YFSETQ. This CDR3 has 18 amino acids. For the CDR3, the DNA is TGCGCCAGCAGCCGGGGGGACAGCTTATCTCAGAACACCGGGGAGCTGTTTTTT. This translates into CASSRGDSLSQNTGELFF.

This clonotype was seen more than once but under ten times. The genes are TRBV27 and TRBJ2-1, with 12 bases lining up with TRBD2. J was trimmed by 6 bases and V by 2 bases; bases with no gene match: 2. Germline CDR1 MNHEY, CDR2 SMNVEV (reference sequence). The CDR3 has 15 residues. CDR3: CASSLTTSGSNEQFF. The DNA for the CDR3 is TGTGCCAGCAGTTTAACGACTAGCGGGAGCAATGAGCAGTTCTTC.

The chain links TRBV7-8 to TRBJ2-3; D uncertain. The length of the CDR3 is 13 residues. Germline CDR1 is SGHVS and CDR2 is FQNEAQ. V gave up 0 bases and J gave up 6 bases, with 7 bases separating them. This CDR3 is CASSLASLDTQYF. CDR3 coding DNA: TGTGCCAGCAGCTTAGCGAGTCTGGATACGCAGTATTTT.